This T cell receptor beta chain is from a study of blood T cell repertoires in COVID-19. The wider study: Researchers got acute and convalescent COVID-19 samples from the United States, Italy and Spain. In each case, the material was cDNA or gDNA derived from T cells, B-cell-depleted T cells, or PBMCs.

As originally analysed: From reference gene primer amplification, estimates of nucleated cell counts were derived. Some clones are missing from TCRdb's copy, which holds only in-frame ones; the method was immunoSEQ multiplex PCR. V and J calls and clone size are as listed in that table; D and trimming were resolved from the DNA. The data hold some 250,000 clones, with 81% observed a single time. The CDR3 runs to 13 residues. Germline CDR1 is MNHEY and CDR2 is SVGAGI. Trimming took off 8 bases at V and 2 bases at J, with 12 bases between the two ends. The rearrangement uses TRBV6-5 and TRBJ1-2; D unresolved. The specimen sequenced was peripheral blood. The source is a woman aged 60-70 years with active or convalescent COVID-19. Here the CDR3 DNA reads TGTGCCAGCCTATTCCTCAGGAACTATGGCTACACCTTC. It specifies CASLFLRNYGYTF.